The sample holds a few counts of the clone carrying this TCR beta chain. This sample is drawn from a study of regulatory T cells in long-lasting Graves disease. For the study at large: It was over 5 years of antithyroid drugs, with positive TSH receptor antibodies, that meant persistent Graves' disease.

Time point specified: persistent/refractory GD, antithyroid drugs over 5 years with positive TRAb. From PBMCs, RNA was extracted and then used to make the TCR library. Building the TCR beta libraries relied on iRepertoire HTBI primers, and CDR3 regions underwent Arm-PCR. TCRdb used MiXCR to reprocess the multiplex PCR reads, holding one entry per CDR3 protein. The repertoire includes some 370,000 distinct CDR3 sequences, less than 25% of them detected once, and 20% sits in the top ten. The CDR3 is made up of 15 amino acids. V was trimmed by 4 bases and J by 8 bases, leaving 18 bases between them. Germline V gives CDR1 SGHDT, CDR2 YYEEEE.

The chain has TRBV5-6 and TRBJ2-2; D is perhaps TRBD1 (6 bases). The clonotype originates from a female donor with Graves disease. Material: peripheral blood mononuclear cells (PBMCs), obtained when the disease was refractory, from a patient treated with antithyroid drugs. The CDR3 sequence is CASSPAGTPTGELFF. DNA for the CDR3: TGTGCCAGCAGCCCGGCCGGGACACCGACTGGGGAGCTGTTTTTT.